This T cell receptor beta chain was obtained from a study of cytomegalovirus exposure and HLA in healthy donors. General study findings and limits: A few V segments could not be told apart, such as TRBV6-2 and TRBV6-3, and were left out. In a later analysis, across HLA loci, associated TCR counts were highest for DRB1, lowest for HLA-C. Cytomegalovirus association was assigned to approximately 160 TCR beta chains.

Points on this clone: Its antigen is currently unknown.

Germline V CDR1 and CDR2: WSHSY, SAAADI. The CDR3 has 14 amino acids. V was shortened by 0 bases and J by 4 bases, with 7 bases between the two germline ends. The PCR was carried out with 60 Vbeta primers and 13 Jbeta primers. Profiled with immunoSEQ multiplex PCR; TCRdb holds only in-frame clones, not every one. The sample lists 120,000 to 150,000 clones, roughly 76% seen once, with 2.9% in the top ten. The sequenced sample consisted of PBMCs. The origin of this receptor is a woman aged 25 to 39 in good health and CMV-seronegative. V and J are TRBV10-2 and TRBJ2-1; D unclear. The CDR3 region is CASSESGVYNEQFF. The CDR3 region has the DNA TGCGCCAGCAGTGAGTCTGGAGTATACAATGAGCAGTTCTTC.